The next 28 T cell receptor beta chains were all read from a single sample in a study of response to subunit inactivated influenza vaccine. A single record per CDR3 protein comes from TCRdb applying MiXCR to the RT-PCR reads. Altogether about 570,000 distinct CDR3 sequences are present, about 11% being singletons, with the ten largest covering roughly 9.6%. These sequences were also reported in another study, on T cells expressing NK-cell markers. This second study says: The authors generated TCR beta cDNA through 5'RACE template switching with UMIs.

Here the sequenced sample was PBMCs from blood, taken on the day of vaccination. All receptors derive from a man aged 50 or older who received an inactivated influenza vaccine.

This clonotype has only a few counts. This rearrangement joins TRBV5-6 to TRBJ1-1, with TRBD1 as a possible D gene (5 bases). Germline V CDR1 and CDR2: SGHDT, YYEEEE. CDR3 length: 14 residues. The V gene lost 2 bases and the J gene lost 5 bases, with 13 bases spanning the gap. The CDR3 reads CASSLPSWGTEAFF. The CDR3 nucleotides are TGTGCCAGCAGCTTACCTTCCTGGGGGACTGAAGCTTTCTTT.

This sequence joins TRBV5-1 and TRBJ2-4; D remains ambiguous. Trimming pared 0 bases from V and 0 bases from J, leaving 7 bases between. Germline V lookup: CDR1 SGHRS, CDR2 YFSETQ. The CDR3 is 15 residues long. Here the CDR3 reads CASSLGAVAKNIQYF. The DNA for the CDR3 is TGCGCCAGCAGCTTGGGTGCCGTAGCCAAAAACATTCAGTACTTC.

This clonotype has ten or more counts. This rearrangement joins TRBV11-2 to TRBJ2-7; a weak D match, TRBD2 (6 bases). This CDR3 region has 16 residues. Germline lookup yields CDR1 SGHAT and CDR2 FQNNGV. Trimming stripped 2 bases from V and 0 bases from J, with 14 bases between. Written as DNA, the CDR3 is TGTGCCAGCAGCTTAAGGGGACTCCTCCTCTCCTACGAGCAGTACTTC. Translating gives CASSLRGLLLSYEQYF.

This clonotype was observed once. This chain connects TRBV12-3 or TRBV12-4 to TRBJ1-1, with unresolved D. The CDR3 spans 14 residues. V dropped 0 bases and J dropped 4 bases, with 9 bases sitting between them. CDR3 in amino acids: CASSLASAGTEAFF. CDR3 DNA sequence: TGTGCCAGCAGTTTAGCTTCGGCAGGCACTGAAGCTTTCTTT.

The chain links TRBV9 to TRBJ2-7, with 9 bases that match TRBD2. This CDR3 is built from 15 residues. From germline, CDR1 is SGDLS and CDR2 YYNGEE. The ends lost 0 bases at V and 3 bases at J; junction bases unmatched: 4. The CDR3 loop reads CASSVEAGGLYEQYF. CDR3 nucleotides: TGTGCCAGCAGCGTAGAAGCGGGAGGCCTCTACGAGCAGTACTTC.

This clonotype showed up many times. The V call is TRBV7-2, the J call TRBJ1-5, with D tentatively TRBD1 (5 bases). There are 14 residues in the CDR3. V dropped 4 bases and J dropped 0 bases, with 7 bases sitting between them. CDR1 is SGHTA, CDR2 FQGNSA, per germline. CDR3 DNA: TGTGCCAGCAGCTGGGACGGTAGCAATCAGCCCCAGCATTTT. This encodes CASSWDGSNQPQHF.

In this sample, this clonotype turned up a few times. V and J are TRBV5-1 and TRBJ1-1, with D maybe TRBD1 (6 bases). There are 15 residues in the CDR3. Germline V gene sequence: CDR1 SGHRS, CDR2 YFSETQ. The ends were cut back, 2 bases at V and 1 base at J, with 12 bases in the middle. CDR3 in amino acids: CASSFLGHPNTEAFF. The DNA of the CDR3 is TGCGCCAGCAGCTTCCTGGGACACCCGAACACTGAAGCTTTCTTT.

Remarks on this clonotype: A much larger clone sits a single nucleotide away, making a read error possible. The J gene is TRBJ2-5, the V gene TRBV7-2; weak D call: TRBD1 (6 bases). Trimming removed 1 base from V and 5 bases from J, with 8 bases in between. Germline V CDR1 and CDR2: SGHTA, FQGNSA. The CDR3 is made up of 13 amino acids. CDR3 residues: CASSLGQAETQYF. CDR3 sequence (DNA): TGTGCCAGCAGCTTAGGACAGGCGGAGACCCAGTACTTC.

This clonotype was detected a few times. The chain uses TRBV7-8 and TRBJ1-1, with 10 bases identical to TRBD1. Germline values: CDR1 SGHVS, CDR2 FQNEAQ. The length of the CDR3 is 16 residues. V gave up 1 base and J gave up 4 bases; unmatched junction bases: 6. The CDR3 sequence is CASSLEGTGDRTEAFF. CDR3 DNA sequence: TGTGCCAGCAGCTTAGAGGGGACAGGGGATCGCACTGAAGCTTTCTTT.

This clonotype was seen only a few times. The V and J genes are TRBV13 and TRBJ2-2, with TRBD2 identical over 10 bases. Trimming took 3 bases from V and 6 from J; bases not matched to a gene: 7. CDR1 and CDR2 from the germline V gene are PRHDT and FYEKMQ (reference sequence). There are 16 residues in the CDR3. CDR3 protein: CASSFPSGGGSGELFF. The CDR3 DNA is TGTGCCAGCAGCTTCCCTAGCGGGGGTGGATCCGGGGAGCTGTTTTTT. The full variable domain, rest sourced from reference TRBV13 and TRBJ2-2, is AAGVIQSPRHLIKEKRETATLKCYPIPRHDTVYWYQQGPGQDPQFLISFYEKMQSDKGSIPDRFSAQQFSDYHSELNMSSLELGDSALYFCASSFPSGGGSGELFFGEGSRLTVL.

This clonotype was detected only a few times. The chain uses TRBV3-1 and TRBJ2-7; TRBD2 matches at 8 bases. Per germline, CDR1 LGHDT and CDR2 YNNKEL (reference sequence). After removal of 4 bases from V and 3 bases from J, the junction contained 14 bases not matched to a gene. This CDR3 region has 17 residues. CDR3 nucleotide sequence: TGTGCCAGCAGCCTGTCGGGAACGGGACTAGGGAGCTACGAGCAGTACTTC. This encodes CASSLSGTGLGSYEQYF.

This clonotype was picked up many times. The CDR3 spells CSASNLGGEAGDTQYF. The CDR3 DNA sequence: TGCAGTGCTAGTAATCTTGGGGGGGAAGCGGGAGATACGCAGTATTTT. The J gene is TRBJ2-3, the V gene TRBV20-1, with 7 bases aligning to TRBD2. Trimming cost V 3 bases and J 5 bases; bases outside gene matches: 14. This CDR3 spans 16 amino acids. Per germline, CDR1 DFQATT and CDR2 SNEGSKA (reference sequence).

This clonotype was detected only a few times. The rearrangement uses TRBV5-1 and TRBJ1-1; possibly TRBD1 for D (6 bases). V lost 2 bases and J lost 5, with 16 bases in between. Germline V gene sequence: CDR1 SGHRS, CDR2 YFSETQ. The CDR3 has 15 residues. CDR3 loop: CASSFSGGGSTEAFF. The CDR3 coding sequence is TGCGCCAGCAGCTTTAGCGGAGGGGGGTCGACTGAAGCTTTCTTT.

This clonotype was detected only a few times. This chain connects TRBV5-4 to TRBJ2-7, with TRBD2 as a possible D gene (6 bases). The V end lost 0 bases, the J end lost 2 bases, and 12 bases lay between the germline ends. The CDR3 length is 15 residues. CDR1 and CDR2 from the germline V gene are SGHNT and YYREEE (reference sequence). CDR3: CASSLETSRTYEQYF. The CDR3 DNA sequence: TGTGCCAGCAGCTTGGAAACTAGCAGAACCTACGAGCAGTACTTC.

This clonotype has more than one count but fewer than ten. The chain combines TRBV5-5 with TRBJ2-7; D is unresolved. Germline-derived CDR1 and CDR2 are SGHKS and YYEKEE (reference sequence). The CDR3 covers 15 residues. The germline V and J ends were trimmed by 2 bases and 0 bases, with 12 bases remaining between them. The CDR3 loop is CASSFTSLSSYEQYF. The CDR3 DNA reads TGTGCCAGCAGCTTTACTTCTTTGAGCTCCTACGAGCAGTACTTC.

The CDR3 region is CAMGPGLLCWGSGNTIYF. The CDR3 DNA follows: TGTGCCATGGGCCCCGGGCTCCTCTGCTGGGGATCTGGAAACACCATATATTTT. The chain is built from TRBV28 and TRBJ1-3; D gene uncertain. The V end was cut by 10 bases, the J end by 1 base, with 26 bases between. CDR3 length equals 18 residues. Germline V gene lookup returns CDR1 MDHEN and CDR2 SYDVKM. Full variable domain (outside the CDR3, taken from reference TRBV28 and TRBJ1-3): DVKVTQSSRYLVKRTGEKVFLECVQDMDHENMFWYRQDPGLGLRLIYFSYDVKMKEKGDIPEGYSVSREKKERFSLILESASTNQTSMYLCAMGPGLLCWGSGNTIYFGEGSWLTVV.

The chain has TRBV15 and TRBJ2-1, with 11 bases that match TRBD2. V dropped 5 bases and J dropped 7; count of bases not matched to a gene: 10. The CDR3 is 16 amino acids. Germline CDR1 reads LNHNV; CDR2 reads YYDKDF (reference sequence). CDR3 amino acids: CATSGVAGGPINEQFF. The CDR3 nucleotides are TGTGCCACCAGCGGGGTAGCGGGAGGGCCGATAAATGAGCAGTTCTTC.

Worth noting for this clonotype: Being one base from a much bigger clone, this may be a read error. The chain employs TRBV28 and TRBJ2-1; the match to TRBD2 covers 8 bases. Per the germline V gene, CDR1 is MDHEN and CDR2 is SYDVKM. This CDR3 region has 16 residues. The CDR3 loop is CASSQYSGTPYNEQSF. The CDR3 DNA reads as TGTGCCAGCAGTCAATATAGCGGGACCCCATACAATGAGCAGTCCTTC.

Note on this clonotype: This may be a read error, as it is one base from a much larger clone. This sequence joins TRBV3-1 and TRBJ1-1; the D is unclear. This CDR3 region has 13 residues. Germline V gene sequence: CDR1 LGHDT, CDR2 YNNKEL (reference sequence). For the CDR3, the DNA is TGTGCCAGCATCCAAAGTTACCGTGCTGAAGCTTTCTTT. Protein product: CASIQSYRAEAFF. Together with reference TRBV3-1 and TRBJ1-1, the CDR3 gives the full variable domain: DTAVSQTPKYLVTQMGNDKSIKCEQNLGHDTMYWYKQDSKKFLKIMFSYNNKELIINETVPNRFSPKSPDKAHLNLHINSLELGDSAVYFCASIQSYRAEAFFGQGTRLTVV.

The chain is built from TRBV7-9 and TRBJ2-5; 8 nucleotides line up with TRBD2. Germline trimming cut 3 bases from V and 5 bases from J; bases unmatched to any gene: 8. Germline CDR1 SEHNR, CDR2 FQNEAQ (reference sequence). The CDR3 is made up of 15 amino acids. The CDR3 region is CASSFSGARGETQYF. CDR3 sequence (DNA): TGTGCCAGCAGCTTTAGCGGGGCCCGCGGGGAGACCCAGTACTTC.

The rearrangement links TRBV19 to TRBJ2-2; unclear D gene. The germline V and J ends were trimmed by 3 bases and 4 bases, with 6 bases remaining between them. In germline, CDR1 is LNHDA, CDR2 SQIVND (reference sequence). The CDR3 sequence is 13 residues long. DNA for the CDR3: TGTGCCAGTAGTATGGGTCTCACCGGGGAGCTGTTTTTT. Residues: CASSMGLTGELFF.

In this sample, this clonotype turned up a few times. The chain joins TRBV4-3 to TRBJ2-2; D gene unclear. The CDR3 runs 13 residues. Trimming left V 1 base short and J 6 bases short, with 6 bases between. Germline V gene data show CDR1 as LGHNA and CDR2 as YSLEER. The CDR3 sequence: CASSQVGSGELFF. The CDR3 bases are TGCGCCAGCAGCCAAGTGGGGTCCGGGGAGCTGTTTTTT.

The chain carries TRBV27 and TRBJ2-7; D assignment may be TRBD1 or TRBD2 (5 bases each). Germline CDR1 is MNHEY and CDR2 is SMNVEV (reference sequence). Trimming took 5 bases from V and 1 from J, leaving 21 bases between them. This CDR3 has 17 amino acids. The CDR3 spells CASSPGLMGVTSYEQYF. The CDR3 nucleotides read TGTGCCAGCAGTCCCGGCTTAATGGGGGTTACTTCCTACGAGCAGTACTTC.

The chain carries TRBV28 and TRBJ2-2; D may be TRBD1 (5 bases). The germline V and J ends were trimmed by 7 bases and 1 base, with 13 bases remaining between them. The germline V gene encodes CDR1 MDHEN and CDR2 SYDVKM. CDR3 length: 15 amino acids. CDR3 sequence (DNA): TGTGCCAGCAAACTACCCGGACAGAACACCGGGGAGCTGTTTTTT. The encoded protein is CASKLPGQNTGELFF.

This clonotype was seen a few times. The chain links TRBV4-3 to TRBJ2-1; D perhaps matches TRBD2 (7 bases). V shed 4 bases and J shed 8 bases, with 18 bases lying between them. CDR1 and CDR2 (germline): LGHNA, YSLEER. This CDR3 contains 15 residues. The CDR3 here is CASSPGGGLGDEQFF. The CDR3 nucleotides read TGCGCCAGCAGCCCTGGGGGGGGGCTGGGCGATGAGCAGTTCTTC.

This clonotype has more than one count but fewer than ten. The chain recombines TRBV20-1 with TRBJ1-5; TRBD1 agrees at 7 bases. J was trimmed by 1 base and V by 0 bases; bases with no gene match: 9. This CDR3 has 17 amino acids. The germline CDR1 and CDR2 sequences are DFQATT and SNEGSKA (reference sequence). As DNA, the CDR3 is TGCAGTGCTAGAGATGGGGCCAGACAGGGAAGCAATCAGCCCCAGCATTTT. It yields the protein CSARDGARQGSNQPQHF.

This clonotype was counted only a few times. The chain couples TRBV2 to TRBJ2-2; 9 bases are shared with TRBD2. The CDR3 has 13 amino acids. From germline, CDR1 is SNHLY and CDR2 FYNNEI. J was trimmed by 8 bases and V by 5 bases; bases with no gene match: 3. The CDR3 loop reads CASSSLAGGELFF. The CDR3 region has the DNA TGTGCCAGCAGTTCCCTAGCGGGAGGGGAGCTGTTTTTT. The full variable domain, with the rest looked up from reference TRBV2 and TRBJ2-2, is EPEVTQTPSHQVTQMGQEVILRCVPISNHLYFYWYRQILGQKVEFLVSFYNNEISEKSEIFDDQFSVERPDGSNFTLKIRSTKLEDSAMYFCASSSLAGGELFFGEGSRLTVL.

The table lists this clonotype with a few counts. V usage is TRBV7-9 and J usage is TRBJ2-7; 12 bases align to TRBD2. The CDR3 length is 16 residues. The V segment lost 5 bases and the J segment 0 bases; nucleotides outside the gene matches: 5. CDR1 is SEHNR and CDR2 is FQNEAQ in the germline V gene (reference sequence). CDR3 amino acids: CASSRTSGRSSYEQYF. CDR3 coding DNA: TGTGCCAGCAGCCGAACTAGCGGGAGGAGCTCCTACGAGCAGTACTTC.